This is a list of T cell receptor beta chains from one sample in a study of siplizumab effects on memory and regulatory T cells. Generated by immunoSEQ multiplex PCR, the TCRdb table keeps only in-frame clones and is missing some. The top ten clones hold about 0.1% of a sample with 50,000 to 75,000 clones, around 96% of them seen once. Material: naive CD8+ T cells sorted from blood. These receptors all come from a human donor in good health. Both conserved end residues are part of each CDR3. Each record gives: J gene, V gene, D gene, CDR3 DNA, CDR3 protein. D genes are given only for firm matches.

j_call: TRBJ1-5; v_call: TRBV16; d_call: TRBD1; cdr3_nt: TGTGCCAGCAGCCAGGGACAGGGGAGCAATCAGCCCCAGCATTTT; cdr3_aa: CASSQGQGSNQPQHF
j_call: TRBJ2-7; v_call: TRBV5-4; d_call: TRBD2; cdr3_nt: TGTGCCAGCAGTTGGTGGGGGGGTGAGCAGTACTTC; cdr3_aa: CASSWWGGEQYF
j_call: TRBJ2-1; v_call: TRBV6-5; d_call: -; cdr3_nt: TGTGCCAGCAGTTACCAGGGGGGGCAAAGGGATGAGCAGTTCTTC; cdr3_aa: CASSYQGGQRDEQFF
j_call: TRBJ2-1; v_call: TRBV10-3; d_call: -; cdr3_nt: TGTGCCATCAGTCTCCCTCCCGGGACACTACACAATGAGCAGTTCTTC; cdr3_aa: CAISLPPGTLHNEQFF
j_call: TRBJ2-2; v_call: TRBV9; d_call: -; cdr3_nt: TGTGCCAGCAGCGTAGACCCGGCAGGGGAGCTGTTTTTT; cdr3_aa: CASSVDPAGELFF
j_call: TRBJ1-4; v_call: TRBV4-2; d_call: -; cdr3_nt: TGTGCCAGCAGCCCGGAATTGGGGGGTAATGAAAAACTGTTTTTT; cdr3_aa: CASSPELGGNEKLFF
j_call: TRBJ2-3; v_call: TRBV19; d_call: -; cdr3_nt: TGTGCCAGTAGTACTCTTACATCGGTGAGCACAGATACGCAGTATTTT; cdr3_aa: CASSTLTSVSTDTQYF
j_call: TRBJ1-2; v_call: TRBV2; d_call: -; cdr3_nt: TGTGCCAGCAGTGAGTCAGGGAATGGCTACACCTTC; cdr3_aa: CASSESGNGYTF
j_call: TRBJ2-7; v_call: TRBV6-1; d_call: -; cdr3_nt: TGTGCCAGCAGTGAAGCGGGGGGCTCCTACGAGCAGTACTTC; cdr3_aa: CASSEAGGSYEQYF
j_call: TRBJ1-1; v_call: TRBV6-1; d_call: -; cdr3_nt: TGTGCCAGCACGCAGGCCAACACTGAAGCTTTCTTT; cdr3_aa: CASTQANTEAFF
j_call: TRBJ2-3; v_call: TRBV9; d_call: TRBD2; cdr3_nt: TGTGCCAGCAGCGTAGAGAGCGGGGGAGTCACAGATACGCAGTATTTT; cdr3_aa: CASSVESGGVTDTQYF
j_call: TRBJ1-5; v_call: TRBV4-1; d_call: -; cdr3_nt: TGCGCCAGCGGGCTCGGGTTGGGGTTTGGCAATCAGCCCCAGCATTTT; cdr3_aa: CASGLGLGFGNQPQHF
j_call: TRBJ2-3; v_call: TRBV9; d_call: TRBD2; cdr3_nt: TGTGCCAGCAGCCCCACTAGCGGGGGAGCCCTTCCTACGCAGTATTTT; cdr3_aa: CASSPTSGGALPTQYF